This TCR beta chain originates from a study of vaccination effects on CD4 cells after COVID-19. General study results and limits: Whether induced by infection or by vaccine, clones showed marked clonal contraction late after vaccination.

Sequencing was performed with immunoSEQ multiplex PCR; in TCRdb, only in-frame clones are kept and a portion is missing. The sample consists of tens of thousands of clones, roughly 68% of them appearing once. On this clone: The antigen is unknown.

The CDR3 is 12 amino acids. The ends were cut back, 9 bases at V and 5 bases at J, with 10 bases in the middle. Germline V CDR1 and CDR2: SNHLY, FYNNEI. Sequencing in the ViraFEST assay came after antigen-specific CD4+ T cells had been expanded with viral peptide pools, which were used to stimulate PBMC. Subsequent to a culture period of around 10 days, CD4+ T cells were isolated. Vaccine recipients had no previous SARS-CoV-2 infection; their nucleocapsid antibodies were negative. Every well housed two million PBMC, which grew in culture alongside around 9.9 IU/ml IL-2 and about 10 ug/ml peptides. Sequencing was performed on CD4+ T cells from PBMCs cultured with HCoV-NL63 spike peptides, taken before COVID-19 vaccination. The clonotype originates from a human donor who received a COVID-19 vaccine. The chain couples TRBV2 to TRBJ2-2; D is unresolved. The CDR3 sequence is CARMGLTGELFF. DNA of the CDR3: TGTGCCAGGATGGGGTTAACCGGGGAGCTGTTTTTT.